The source of this T cell receptor (beta chain) is a study of beta chain features in type 1 diabetes. Overall study: Sorted cells examined across all samples numbered 107,917,701. The study, taken as a whole, reports: When VDJ junctions were examined, type 1 diabetes patients showed fewer insertions and more deletions.

Every isolated RNA sample was fully reverse transcribed, so sequencing captured expressed TCRB transcripts. Assay used: immunoSEQ multiplex PCR; TCRdb lists only in-frame clones, some missing. The table includes hundreds of thousands of clones, 15% to 20% detected once. The V gene's germline CDR1 is MNHEY and CDR2 SVGAGI. Trimming stripped 5 bases from V and 1 base from J, with 14 bases between. The CDR3 contains 15 residues. For this clone: Its antigen remains unidentified.

The sequence was collected from a woman between 18 and 29 years old in good health. The sample comprised naive CD4+ T cells from blood. This chain uses TRBV6-5 with TRBJ2-5; D is perhaps TRBD1 (6 bases). The CDR3 DNA follows: TGTGCCAGCAGTGTAAACAGGGATATCCAAGAGACCCAGTACTTC. It is translated as CASSVNRDIQETQYF.